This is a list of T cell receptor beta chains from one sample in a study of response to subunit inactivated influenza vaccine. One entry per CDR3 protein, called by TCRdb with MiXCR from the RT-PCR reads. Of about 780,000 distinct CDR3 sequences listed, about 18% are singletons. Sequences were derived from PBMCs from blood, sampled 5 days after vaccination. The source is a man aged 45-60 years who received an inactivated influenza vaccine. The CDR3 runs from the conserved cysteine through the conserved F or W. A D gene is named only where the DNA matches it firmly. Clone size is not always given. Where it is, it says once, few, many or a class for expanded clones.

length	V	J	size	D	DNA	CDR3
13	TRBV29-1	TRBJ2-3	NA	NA	TGCAGCGTTCCAGGGGGGGGTTCAGATACGCAGTATTTT	CSVPGGGSDTQYF
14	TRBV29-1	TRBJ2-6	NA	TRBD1	TGCAGCGTGTTGACAGGGGCTGGGGCCAACGTCCTGACTTTC	CSVLTGAGANVLTF
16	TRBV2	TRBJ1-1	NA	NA	TGTGCCAGCATTACAGGGTTTCTTGGGCTCGACACTGAAGCTTTCTTT	CASITGFLGLDTEAFF
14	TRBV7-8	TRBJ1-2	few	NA	TGTGCCAGCAGATCAGGACGCTTTAACTATGGCTACACCTTC	CASRSGRFNYGYTF
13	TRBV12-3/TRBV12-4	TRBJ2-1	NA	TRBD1	TGTGCCAGCAGTTTATTGGGACAGGGTGAGCAGTTCTTC	CASSLLGQGEQFF
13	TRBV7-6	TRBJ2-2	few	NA	TGTGCCAGCAGCTTAGAGGAAACCGGGGAGCTGTTTTTT	CASSLEETGELFF
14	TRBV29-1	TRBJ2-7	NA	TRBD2	TGCAGCGTTCGAGGGACTAGCGGGAACTACGAGCAGTACTTC	CSVRGTSGNYEQYF
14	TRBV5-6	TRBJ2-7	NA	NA	TGTGCCAGCAGCTTATCTAGATCGGACTACGAGCAGTACTTC	CASSLSRSDYEQYF
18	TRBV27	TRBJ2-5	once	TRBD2	TGTGCCAGCAGTTTGCGTCTGGGGACTAGCGGGAGCCCAGAGACCCAGTACTTC	CASSLRLGTSGSPETQYF
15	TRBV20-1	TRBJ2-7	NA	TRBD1	TGCAGTGCTAGTCCCGGACAGGGGGCGCCGTACGAGCAGTACTTC	CSASPGQGAPYEQYF
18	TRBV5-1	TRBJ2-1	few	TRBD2	TGCGCCAGCAGCTTGGGACTAGCGGGGGTAAACTCCTACAATGAGCAGTTCTTC	CASSLGLAGVNSYNEQFF
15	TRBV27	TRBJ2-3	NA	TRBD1	TGTGCCAGCAGTCCCTGGACAGGGTTCGCAGATACGCAGTATTTT	CASSPWTGFADTQYF